Below, 5 T cell receptor beta chains from the same sample are listed, as sequenced in a study of OX40 agonist ivuxolimab in advanced cancers. TCRdb's copy holds only in-frame clones and misses some; the assay was immunoSEQ multiplex PCR. In the table there are some 100,000 clones, 84% of which are singletons. Sample: CD4+ or CD8+ T cells sorted from blood, taken in a trial of the OX40 agonist ivuxolimab. The receptors shown here come from an adult with an advanced solid tumor such as melanoma, head and neck, liver or kidney cancer.

The chain employs TRBV5-4 and TRBJ1-3; no clear D. Trimming took 2 bases from V and 0 from J, leaving 9 bases between them. Per germline, CDR1 SGHNT and CDR2 YYREEE (reference sequence). This CDR3 is 15 amino acids long. The DNA of the CDR3 is TGTGCCAGCAGCTTAGGATCCAGCTCTGGAAACACCATATATTTT. Its protein product is CASSLGSSSGNTIYF.

The chain uses TRBV30 and TRBJ1-1, with unresolved D. The germline gives CDR1 GTSNPN, CDR2 SVGIG (reference sequence). This CDR3 has 13 amino acids. Trimming shortened V by 0 bases and J by 1 base, and 6 bases separated the two germline ends. The chain's CDR3 is CAWSVQSNTEAFF. The CDR3 DNA follows: TGTGCCTGGAGTGTCCAGTCGAACACTGAAGCTTTCTTT.

This clone was counted at least ten times. The chain joins TRBV14 to TRBJ2-5, with D unresolved. The germline CDR1 and CDR2 sequences are SGHDN and FVKESK. The germline V and J ends were trimmed by 3 bases and 5 bases, with 10 bases remaining between them. The CDR3 contains 13 residues. CDR3 nucleotides: TGTGCCAGCAGCCAGCCCTGGGCGGAGACCCAGTACTTC. Translation gives CASSQPWAETQYF.

J is TRBJ1-1 and V is TRBV13; D not certain. CDR1 PRHDT and CDR2 FYEKMQ come from the germline V gene (reference sequence). The CDR3 is 14 residues long. V lost 3 bases to trimming and J lost 0 bases, with 8 bases between them. This CDR3 is CASSFGRMNTEAFF. CDR3 DNA: TGTGCCAGCAGCTTTGGGCGGATGAACACTGAAGCTTTCTTT.

V usage is TRBV6-4 and J usage is TRBJ2-6; D is perhaps TRBD1 (6 bases). Trimming shortened V by 1 base and J by 2 bases, and 15 bases separated the two germline ends. The length of the CDR3 is 18 residues. The V gene's germline CDR1 is MRHNA and CDR2 SNTAGT. The CDR3 DNA follows: TGTGCCAGCAGTGACTTTGGGGGCGCGGGTGCTGGGGCCAACGTCCTGACTTTC. It specifies CASSDFGGAGAGANVLTF.